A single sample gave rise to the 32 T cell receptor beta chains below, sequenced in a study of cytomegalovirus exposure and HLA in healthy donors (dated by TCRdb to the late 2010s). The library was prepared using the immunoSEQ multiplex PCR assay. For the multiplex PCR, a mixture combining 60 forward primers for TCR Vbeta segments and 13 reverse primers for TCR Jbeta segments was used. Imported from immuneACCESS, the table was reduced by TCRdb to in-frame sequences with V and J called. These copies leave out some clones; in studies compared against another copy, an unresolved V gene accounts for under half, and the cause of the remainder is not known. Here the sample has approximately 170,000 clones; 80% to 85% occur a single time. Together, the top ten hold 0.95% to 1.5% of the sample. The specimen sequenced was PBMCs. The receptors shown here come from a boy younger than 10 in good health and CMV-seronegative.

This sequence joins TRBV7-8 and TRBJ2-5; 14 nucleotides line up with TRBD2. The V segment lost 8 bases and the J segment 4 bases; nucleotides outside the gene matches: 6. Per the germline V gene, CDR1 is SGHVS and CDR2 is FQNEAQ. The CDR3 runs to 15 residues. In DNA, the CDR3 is TGTGCCAGCCGACGACTAGCGGGGGGGCGAGAGACCCAGTACTTC. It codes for CASRRLAGGRETQYF.

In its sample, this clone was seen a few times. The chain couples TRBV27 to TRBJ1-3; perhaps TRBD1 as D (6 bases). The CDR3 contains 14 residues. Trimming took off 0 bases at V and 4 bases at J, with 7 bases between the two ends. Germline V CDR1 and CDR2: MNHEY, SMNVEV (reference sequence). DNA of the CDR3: TGTGCCAGCAGTTTATCGGGACACGGAAACACCATATATTTT. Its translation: CASSLSGHGNTIYF.

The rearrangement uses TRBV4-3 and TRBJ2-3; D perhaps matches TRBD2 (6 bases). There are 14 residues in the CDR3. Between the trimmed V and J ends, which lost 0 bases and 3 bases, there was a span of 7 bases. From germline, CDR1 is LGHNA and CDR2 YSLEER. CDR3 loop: CASSQDSGTDTQYF. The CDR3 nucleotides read TGCGCCAGCAGCCAAGACAGCGGGACAGATACGCAGTATTTT.

The CDR3: CASSQQGGSNQPQHF. The DNA for the CDR3 is TGTGCCAGCAGCCAACAGGGTGGGAGCAATCAGCCCCAGCATTTT. This sequence joins TRBV7-2 and TRBJ1-5, with D tentatively TRBD1 (6 bases). CDR1 and CDR2 from the germline V gene are SGHTA and FQGNSA. V was trimmed by 5 bases and J by 1 base, leaving 12 bases between them. This CDR3 contains 15 residues.

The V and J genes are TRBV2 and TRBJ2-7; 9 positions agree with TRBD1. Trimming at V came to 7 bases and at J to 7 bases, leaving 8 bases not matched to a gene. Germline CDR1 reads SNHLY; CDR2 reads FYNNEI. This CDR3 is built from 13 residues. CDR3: CASTPQGAEEQYF. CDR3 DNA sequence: TGTGCCAGCACTCCACAGGGGGCGGAAGAGCAGTACTTC.

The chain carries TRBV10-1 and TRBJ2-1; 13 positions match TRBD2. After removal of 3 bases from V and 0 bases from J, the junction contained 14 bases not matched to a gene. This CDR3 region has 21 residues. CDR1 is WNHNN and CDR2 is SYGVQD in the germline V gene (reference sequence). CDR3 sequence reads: CASSDKSGTSGIRSSYNEQFF. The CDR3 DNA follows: TGCGCCAGCAGTGACAAGTCCGGGACTAGCGGGATCAGGAGCTCCTACAATGAGCAGTTCTTC.

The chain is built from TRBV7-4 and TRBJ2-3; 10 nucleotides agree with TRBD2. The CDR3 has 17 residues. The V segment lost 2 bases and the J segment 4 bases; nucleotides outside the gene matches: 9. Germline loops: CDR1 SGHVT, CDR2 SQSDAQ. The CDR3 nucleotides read TGTGCCAGCAGCTTAATGGTAAGCGGGGGGGCCCCAGATACGCAGTATTTT. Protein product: CASSLMVSGGAPDTQYF.

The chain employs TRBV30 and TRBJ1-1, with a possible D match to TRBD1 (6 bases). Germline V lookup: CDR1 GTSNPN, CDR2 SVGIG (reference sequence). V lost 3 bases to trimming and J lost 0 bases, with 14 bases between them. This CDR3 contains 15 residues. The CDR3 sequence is CAWSGRGDMNTEAFF. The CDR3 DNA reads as TGTGCCTGGAGCGGGCGGGGGGACATGAACACTGAAGCTTTCTTT.

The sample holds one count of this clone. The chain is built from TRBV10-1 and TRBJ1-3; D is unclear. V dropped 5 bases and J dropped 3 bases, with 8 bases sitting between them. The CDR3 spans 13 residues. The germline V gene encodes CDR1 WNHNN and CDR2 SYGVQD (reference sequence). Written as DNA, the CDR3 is TGCGCCAGCAGTCGGGATCTTGGAAACACCATATATTTT. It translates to CASSRDLGNTIYF.

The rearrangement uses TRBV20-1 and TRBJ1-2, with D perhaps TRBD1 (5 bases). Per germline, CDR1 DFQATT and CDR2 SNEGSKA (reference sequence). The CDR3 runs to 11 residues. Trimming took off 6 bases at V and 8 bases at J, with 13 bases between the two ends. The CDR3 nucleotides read TGCAGTGCCCGGCCGGGGGGGGGCTACACCTTC. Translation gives CSARPGGGYTF.

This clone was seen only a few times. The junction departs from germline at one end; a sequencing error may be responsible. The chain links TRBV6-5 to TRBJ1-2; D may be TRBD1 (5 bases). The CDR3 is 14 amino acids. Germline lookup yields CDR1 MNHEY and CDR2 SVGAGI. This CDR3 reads CVSSPQGSPYGYTF. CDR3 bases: TGTGTCAGCAGTCCCCAGGGTTCCCCCTATGGCTACACCTTC.

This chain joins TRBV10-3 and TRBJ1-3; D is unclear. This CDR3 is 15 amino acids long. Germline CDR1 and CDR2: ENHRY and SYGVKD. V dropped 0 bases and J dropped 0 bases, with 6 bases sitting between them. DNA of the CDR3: TGTGCCATCAGTGAGTCGGCAGTCTCTGGAAACACCATATATTTT. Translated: CAISESAVSGNTIYF.

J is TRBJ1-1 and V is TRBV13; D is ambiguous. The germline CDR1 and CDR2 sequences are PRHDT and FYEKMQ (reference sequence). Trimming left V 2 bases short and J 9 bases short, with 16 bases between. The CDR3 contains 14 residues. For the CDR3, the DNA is TGTGCCAGCAGCTTATCTGTCGGGTCGTCCAAAGCTTTCTTT. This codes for CASSLSVGSSKAFF.

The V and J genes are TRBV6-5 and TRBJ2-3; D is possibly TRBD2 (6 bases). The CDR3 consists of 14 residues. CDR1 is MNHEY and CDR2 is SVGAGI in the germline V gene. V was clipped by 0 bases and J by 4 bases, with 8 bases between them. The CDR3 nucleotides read TGTGCCAGCAGTTACTCTTGGGGGGCAGATACGCAGTATTTT. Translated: CASSYSWGADTQYF.

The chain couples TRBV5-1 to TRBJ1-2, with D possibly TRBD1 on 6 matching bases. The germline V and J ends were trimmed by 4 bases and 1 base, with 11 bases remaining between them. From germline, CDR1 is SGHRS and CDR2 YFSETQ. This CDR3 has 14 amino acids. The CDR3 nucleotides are TGCGCCAGCAGCCTGGAGGGACATAACTATGGCTACACCTTC. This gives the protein CASSLEGHNYGYTF.

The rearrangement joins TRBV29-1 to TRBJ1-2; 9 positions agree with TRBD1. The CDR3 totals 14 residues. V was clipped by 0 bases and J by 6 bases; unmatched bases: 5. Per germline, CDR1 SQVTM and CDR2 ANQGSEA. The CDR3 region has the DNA TGCAGCGTTGAAGAATGGAGGACAGGGGATGGCTACACCTTC. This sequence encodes CSVEEWRTGDGYTF.

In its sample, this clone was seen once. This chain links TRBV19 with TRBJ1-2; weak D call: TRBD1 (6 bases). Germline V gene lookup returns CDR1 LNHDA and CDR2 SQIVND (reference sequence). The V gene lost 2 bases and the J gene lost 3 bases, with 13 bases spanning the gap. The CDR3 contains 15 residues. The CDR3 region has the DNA TGTGCCAGTAGTATACCTCAGGGGTCGGACTATGGCTACACCTTC. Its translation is CASSIPQGSDYGYTF.

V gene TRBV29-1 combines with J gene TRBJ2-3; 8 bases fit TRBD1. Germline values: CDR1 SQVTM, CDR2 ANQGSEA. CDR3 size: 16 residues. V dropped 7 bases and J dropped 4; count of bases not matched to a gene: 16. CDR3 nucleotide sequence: TGCAGCGCCCGAGGGGGTGAGACAGGGGCTGCAGATACGCAGTATTTT. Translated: CSARGGETGAADTQYF.

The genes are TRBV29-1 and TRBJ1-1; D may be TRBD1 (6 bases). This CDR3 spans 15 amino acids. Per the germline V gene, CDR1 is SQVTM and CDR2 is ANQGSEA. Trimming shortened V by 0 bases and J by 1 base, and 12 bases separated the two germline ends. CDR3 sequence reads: CSVEDWRGGNTEAFF. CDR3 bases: TGCAGCGTTGAAGACTGGAGGGGGGGGAACACTGAAGCTTTCTTT.

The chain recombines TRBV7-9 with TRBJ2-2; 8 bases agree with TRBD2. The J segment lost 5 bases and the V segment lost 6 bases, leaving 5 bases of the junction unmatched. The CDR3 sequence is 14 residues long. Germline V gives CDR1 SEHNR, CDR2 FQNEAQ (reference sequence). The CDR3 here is CASRREGSTGELFF. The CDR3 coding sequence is TGTGCCAGCAGACGGGAGGGTTCAACCGGGGAGCTGTTTTTT.

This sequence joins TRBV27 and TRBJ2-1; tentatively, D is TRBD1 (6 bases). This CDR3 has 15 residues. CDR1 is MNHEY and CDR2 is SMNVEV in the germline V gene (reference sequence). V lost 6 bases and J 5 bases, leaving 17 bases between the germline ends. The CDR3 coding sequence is TGTGCCAGCAGCGACAGGACCGACGGAAACAATGAGCAGTTCTTC. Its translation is CASSDRTDGNNEQFF.

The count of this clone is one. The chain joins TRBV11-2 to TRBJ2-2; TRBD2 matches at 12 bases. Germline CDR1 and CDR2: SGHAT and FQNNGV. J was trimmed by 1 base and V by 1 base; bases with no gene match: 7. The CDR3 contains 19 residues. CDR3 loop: CASSLGRLAGALNTGELFF. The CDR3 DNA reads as TGTGCCAGCAGCTTAGGTCGACTAGCGGGAGCGCTGAACACCGGGGAGCTGTTTTTT.

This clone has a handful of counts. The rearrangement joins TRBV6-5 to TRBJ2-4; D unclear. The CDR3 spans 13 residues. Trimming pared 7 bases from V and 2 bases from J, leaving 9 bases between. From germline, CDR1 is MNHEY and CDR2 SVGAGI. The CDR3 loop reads CASTVSPKNIQYF. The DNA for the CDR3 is TGTGCCAGCACCGTTTCCCCCAAAAACATTCAGTACTTC.

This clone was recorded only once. CDR3 nucleotide sequence: TGTGCCTGGAGCCGGGACAGTAATAACTATGGCTACACCTTC. Translating it yields CAWSRDSNNYGYTF. This sequence joins TRBV30 and TRBJ1-2; 7 bases are shared with TRBD1. CDR1 is GTSNPN and CDR2 is SVGIG in the germline V gene (reference sequence). The CDR3 extends over 14 amino acids. The ends lost 3 bases at V and 1 base at J; junction bases unmatched: 5.

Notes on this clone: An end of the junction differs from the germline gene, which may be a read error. The CDR3 loop reads CASSLGVAGVNEQFF. In nucleotides, the CDR3 is TGTGCTAGCAGCTTAGGAGTAGCGGGGGTTAATGAGCAGTTCTTC. The genes are TRBV7-7 and TRBJ2-1; TRBD2 matches 9 bases. Germline V CDR1 and CDR2: SSHAT, FNYEAQ (reference sequence). The CDR3 consists of 15 residues.

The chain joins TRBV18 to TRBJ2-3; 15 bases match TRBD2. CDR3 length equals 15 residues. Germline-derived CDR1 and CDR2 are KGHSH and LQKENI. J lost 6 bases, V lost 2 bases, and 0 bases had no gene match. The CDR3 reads CASSPGLAGGDTQYF. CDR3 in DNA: TGTGCCAGCTCACCAGGACTAGCGGGGGGGGATACGCAGTATTTT.

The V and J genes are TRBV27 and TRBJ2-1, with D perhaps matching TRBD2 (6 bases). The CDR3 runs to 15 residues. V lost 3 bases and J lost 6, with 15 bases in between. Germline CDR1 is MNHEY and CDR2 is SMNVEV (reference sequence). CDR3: CASSFRRELGNEQFF. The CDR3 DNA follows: TGTGCCAGCAGTTTTAGGAGGGAGTTGGGCAATGAGCAGTTCTTC.

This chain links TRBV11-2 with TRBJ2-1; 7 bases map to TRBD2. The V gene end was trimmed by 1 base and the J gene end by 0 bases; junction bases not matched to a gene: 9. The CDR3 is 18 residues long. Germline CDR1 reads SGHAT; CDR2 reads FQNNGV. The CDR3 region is CASSLGTSRVSSYNEQFF. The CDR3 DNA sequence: TGTGCCAGCAGCTTAGGGACTAGTCGGGTAAGCTCCTACAATGAGCAGTTCTTC.

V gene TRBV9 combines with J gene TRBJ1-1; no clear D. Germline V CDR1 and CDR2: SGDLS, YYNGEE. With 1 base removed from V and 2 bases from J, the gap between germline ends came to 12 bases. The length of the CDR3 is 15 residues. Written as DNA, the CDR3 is TGTGCCAGCAGCGTATTCATGAGCGATAACACTGAAGCTTTCTTT. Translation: CASSVFMSDNTEAFF.

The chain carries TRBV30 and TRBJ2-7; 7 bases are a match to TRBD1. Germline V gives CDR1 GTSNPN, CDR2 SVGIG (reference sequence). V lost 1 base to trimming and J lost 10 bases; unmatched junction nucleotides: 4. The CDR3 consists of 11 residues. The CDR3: CAWSANRGQYF. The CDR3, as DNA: TGTGCCTGGAGTGCGAACAGGGGACAGTACTTC.

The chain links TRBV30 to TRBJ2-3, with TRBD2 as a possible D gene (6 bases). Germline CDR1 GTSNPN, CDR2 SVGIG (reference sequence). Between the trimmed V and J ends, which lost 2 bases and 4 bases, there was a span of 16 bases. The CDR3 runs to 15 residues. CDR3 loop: CAWSNPGLRADTQYF. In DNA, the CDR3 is TGTGCCTGGAGTAACCCGGGACTTAGAGCAGATACGCAGTATTTT. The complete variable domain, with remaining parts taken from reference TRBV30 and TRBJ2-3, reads SQTIHQWPATLVQPVGSPLSLECTVEGTSNPNLYWYRQAAGRGLQLLFYSVGIGQISSEVPQNLSASRPQDRQFILSSKKLLLSDSGFYLCAWSNPGLRADTQYFGPGTRLTVL.

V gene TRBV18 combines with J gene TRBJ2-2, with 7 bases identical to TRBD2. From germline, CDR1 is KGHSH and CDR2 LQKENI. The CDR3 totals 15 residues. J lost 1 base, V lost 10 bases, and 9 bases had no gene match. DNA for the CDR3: TGTGCCACCCCATTGAGCGGGATGAACACCGGGGAGCTGTTTTTT. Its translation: CATPLSGMNTGELFF.